This T cell receptor beta chain is from a study of cytomegalovirus exposure and HLA in healthy donors. Study-wide results and caveats: Later analysis found that TCR beta chains associated with HLA were more clonally expanded than other, equally common chains.

PCR used 60 Vbeta primers and 13 Jbeta primers. The table came from immunoSEQ multiplex PCR; TCRdb's copy has only in-frame clones and leaves some out. Of approximately 160,000 clones detected, 80% appear once; the ten largest clones hold around 7.2%. CDR1 and CDR2 (germline): MDHEN, SYDVKM. The CDR3 spans 15 residues. V lost 5 bases, J lost 0 bases, and 11 bases lay in between. A note on this clone: Its antigen remains unidentified.

The specimen sequenced was PBMCs. This sequence joins TRBV28 and TRBJ1-3; D uncertain. The sequence derives from a man aged 25 to 40 in good health and CMV-seropositive. CDR3 loop: CASSPPLASGNTIYF. The DNA of the CDR3 is TGTGCCAGCAGTCCACCTCTGGCCTCTGGAAACACCATATATTTT. The full variable domain, with the rest looked up from reference TRBV28 and TRBJ1-3, is DVKVTQSSRYLVKRTGEKVFLECVQDMDHENMFWYRQDPGLGLRLIYFSYDVKMKEKGDIPEGYSVSREKKERFSLILESASTNQTSMYLCASSPPLASGNTIYFGEGSWLTVV.